Shown below are 24 T cell receptor beta chains from a single sample sequenced in a study of beta chain features in type 1 diabetes (dated by TCRdb to 2017 to 2018). The library came from the immunoSEQ multiplex PCR assay. All of the isolated RNA was reverse transcribed with the High Capacity cDNA Reverse Transcription Kit, so expressed TCRB transcripts were sequenced. TCRdb retrieved this table from immuneACCESS and kept in-frame rearrangements only. Not all clones are present; in checked studies, unresolved V genes account for under half, and no reason is known for the remainder. The sample table lists around 170,000 clones, roughly 9.1% of them with a count of one. Jointly, the top ten make up 2% to 3% of the sample. Sequenced material: central memory CD4+ T cells from blood. The receptor set was obtained from a woman younger than 35 in good health.

There are a few counts of this clone. The V gene is TRBV6-5, the J gene TRBJ2-3; D might be TRBD2 (5 bases). V lost 6 bases and J lost 1, with 14 bases in between. This CDR3 region has 15 residues. Looked up from germline, CDR1 is MNHEY and CDR2 is SVGAGI. This CDR3 reads CASSPPGTRTDTQYF. The CDR3, as DNA: TGTGCCAGCAGCCCTCCGGGAACTCGCACAGATACGCAGTATTTT.

A few counts support this clone. This rearrangement joins TRBV18 to TRBJ2-3; no clear D gene. The CDR3 has 15 residues. V shed 0 bases and J shed 0 bases, with 7 bases lying between them. Germline V CDR1 and CDR2: KGHSH, LQKENI. The CDR3 sequence is CASSPPSVSTDTQYF. DNA of the CDR3: TGTGCCAGCTCACCACCGAGCGTTAGCACAGATACGCAGTATTTT.

This clone was detected a few times. Other DNA sequences from this sample encode an identical CDR3 as well. J is TRBJ1-2 and V is TRBV30; TRBD1 might be the D (6 bases). Trimming took 2 bases from V and 2 from J, leaving 9 bases between them. CDR3 size: 13 residues. Germline V gene sequence: CDR1 GTSNPN, CDR2 SVGIG (reference sequence). The CDR3 DNA sequence: TGTGCCTGGAGTCCCGGACAGAACTATGGCTACACCTTC. This encodes CAWSPGQNYGYTF. The full variable domain, in which reference TRBV30 and TRBJ1-2 provide the parts outside the CDR3, is SQTIHQWPATLVQPVGSPLSLECTVEGTSNPNLYWYRQAAGRGLQLLFYSVGIGQISSEVPQNLSASRPQDRQFILSSKKLLLSDSGFYLCAWSPGQNYGYTFGSGTRLTVV.

This clone showed up just a few times. The chain uses TRBV7-2 and TRBJ2-1; 12 bases match TRBD2. Looked up from germline, CDR1 is SGHTA and CDR2 is FQGNSA. The CDR3 covers 16 residues. Unmatched junction bases numbered 6, after V lost 5 bases and J lost 4 bases. CDR3 loop: CASSPLAGGAYNEQFF. DNA for the CDR3: TGTGCCAGCAGCCCACTAGCGGGGGGCGCTTACAATGAGCAGTTCTTC. Together with reference TRBV7-2 and TRBJ2-1, the CDR3 gives the full variable domain: GAGVSQSPSNKVTEKGKDVELRCDPISGHTALYWYRQSLGQGLEFLIYFQGNSAPDKSGLPSDRFSAERTGGSVSTLTIQRTQQEDSAVYLCASSPLAGGAYNEQFFGPGTRLTVL.

This clone has only a few counts. The CDR3 spells CAWSVFGGLNEKLFF. The CDR3 DNA follows: TGTGCCTGGAGTGTATTCGGGGGTCTGAATGAAAAACTGTTTTTT. The chain has TRBV30 and TRBJ1-4; D may be TRBD1 (5 bases). V dropped 0 bases and J dropped 5 bases, with 13 bases sitting between them. Looked up from germline, CDR1 is GTSNPN and CDR2 is SVGIG (reference sequence). This CDR3 region has 15 residues.

This chain uses TRBV11-2 with TRBJ2-7; 9 bases line up with TRBD1. V lost 5 bases, J lost 0 bases, and 5 bases stayed unmatched. This CDR3 region has 15 residues. Looked up from germline, CDR1 is SGHAT and CDR2 is FQNNGV. Here the CDR3 reads CASSPGQGGSYEQYF. CDR3 DNA: TGTGCCAGCAGCCCGGGACAGGGTGGCTCCTACGAGCAGTACTTC. Based on the CDR3 plus reference TRBV11-2 and TRBJ2-7, the full variable domain is EAGVAQSPRYKIIEKRQSVAFWCNPISGHATLYWYQQILGQGPKLLIQFQNNGVVDDSQLPKDRFSAERLKGVDSTLKIQPAKLEDSAVYLCASSPGQGGSYEQYFGPGTRLTVT.

This clone was detected a few times. The rearrangement joins TRBV5-1 to TRBJ2-7, with 10 bases aligning to TRBD1. J was trimmed by 0 bases and V by 3 bases; bases with no gene match: 18. Germline CDR1 is SGHRS and CDR2 is YFSETQ. This CDR3 has 20 amino acids. CDR3 loop: CASSSLSPGTGDRSSYEQYF. For the CDR3, the DNA is TGCGCCAGCAGCTCATTAAGTCCCGGGACAGGGGACAGGAGCTCCTACGAGCAGTACTTC.

This chain joins TRBV7-2 and TRBJ2-2; D is perhaps TRBD2 (6 bases). V lost 6 bases, J lost 3 bases, and 14 bases lay in between. This CDR3 region has 15 residues. Germline values: CDR1 SGHTA, CDR2 FQGNSA. The CDR3: CASSTMGGDTGELFF. CDR3 in DNA: TGTGCCAGCAGTACCATGGGCGGGGACACCGGGGAGCTGTTTTTT. Drawing the rest from reference TRBV7-2 and TRBJ2-2, the complete variable domain is GAGVSQSPSNKVTEKGKDVELRCDPISGHTALYWYRQSLGQGLEFLIYFQGNSAPDKSGLPSDRFSAERTGGSVSTLTIQRTQQEDSAVYLCASSTMGGDTGELFFGEGSRLTVL.

V gene TRBV7-9 combines with J gene TRBJ2-7, with TRBD2 matching 11 bases. V was pared by 6 bases and J by 6 bases, with 13 bases of the junction left unmatched. This CDR3 region has 16 residues. The germline CDR1 and CDR2 sequences are SEHNR and FQNEAQ (reference sequence). The CDR3 reads CASSYRGTSGGSEQYF. CDR3 in DNA: TGTGCCAGCAGTTACAGAGGGACTAGCGGCGGGAGCGAGCAGTACTTC.

This clone has a handful of counts. In the same sample, other DNA sequences code for this CDR3. The gene calls are TRBV6-5 and TRBJ1-2; D not certain. This CDR3 has 12 amino acids. Germline loops: CDR1 MNHEY, CDR2 SVGAGI. V lost 6 bases to trimming and J lost 2 bases, with 7 bases between them. Here the CDR3 reads CASSRVNYGYTF. In DNA, the CDR3 is TGTGCCAGCAGCCGGGTGAACTATGGCTACACCTTC.

This sequence joins TRBV27 and TRBJ1-1; no reliable D call. Trimming removed 4 bases from V and 1 base from J, with 4 bases in between. The germline V gene encodes CDR1 MNHEY and CDR2 SMNVEV (reference sequence). The CDR3 runs 12 residues. The CDR3 here is CASSYGNTEAFF. The CDR3 bases are TGTGCCAGCAGTTACGGGAACACTGAAGCTTTCTTT.

This sequence joins TRBV7-2 and TRBJ1-2; 7 bases are a match to TRBD1. V trimming: 4 bases; J trimming: 2 bases; junction bases outside the gene matches: 4. Germline V CDR1 and CDR2: SGHTA, FQGNSA. CDR3 size: 14 residues. Written as DNA, the CDR3 is TGTGCCAGCAGCTCGGGACAGAAGAACTATGGCTACACCTTC. It translates to CASSSGQKNYGYTF.

The V gene is TRBV6-5, the J gene TRBJ1-6; D is perhaps TRBD1 (6 bases). Trimming removed 5 bases at V and 6 bases at J, with 14 bases between. Per germline, CDR1 MNHEY and CDR2 SVGAGI. The CDR3 is 15 amino acids. CDR3 DNA: TGTGCCAGCAGTCGCCTCAGGGGTGGTAATTCACCCCTCCACTTT. Its protein product is CASSRLRGGNSPLHF.

The chain employs TRBV7-2 and TRBJ2-1; D unclear. The CDR3 runs 14 residues. V dropped 3 bases and J dropped 2 bases, with 8 bases sitting between them. The germline V gene has CDR1 SGHTA and CDR2 FQGNSA. The chain's CDR3 is CASSFFSAYNEQFF. In nucleotides, the CDR3 is TGTGCCAGCAGCTTCTTTTCAGCCTACAATGAGCAGTTCTTC.

This clone was seen a handful of times. The rearrangement links TRBV5-4 to TRBJ2-3; perhaps TRBD1 as D (8 bases). The CDR3 sequence is 15 residues long. CDR1 and CDR2 from the germline V gene are SGHNT and YYREEE (reference sequence). Trimming took 3 bases from V and 1 from J, leaving 12 bases between them. The CDR3 region is CASSWGGQGTDTQYF. The DNA of the CDR3 is TGTGCCAGCAGCTGGGGGGGACAGGGCACAGATACGCAGTATTTT.

The V gene is TRBV5-4, the J gene TRBJ2-1, with TRBD1 identical over 7 bases. CDR3 size: 14 residues. CDR1 and CDR2 from the germline V gene are SGHNT and YYREEE (reference sequence). Losses at the gene ends were 4 bases for V and 2 bases for J; bases not matched to a gene: 3. The CDR3 sequence is CASSPQGAYNEQFF. Here the CDR3 DNA reads TGTGCCAGCAGCCCCCAGGGGGCCTACAATGAGCAGTTCTTC.

The chain joins TRBV14 to TRBJ1-1; TRBD1 might be the D (5 bases). Per germline, CDR1 SGHDN and CDR2 FVKESK. The CDR3 is 15 amino acids. V was clipped by 0 bases and J by 4 bases, with 12 bases between them. CDR3 in amino acids: CASSQDRAGVTEAFF. Written as DNA, the CDR3 is TGTGCCAGCAGCCAAGATCGGGCGGGGGTCACTGAAGCTTTCTTT. Based on the CDR3 plus reference TRBV14 and TRBJ1-1, the full variable domain is EAGVTQFPSHSVIEKGQTVTLRCDPISGHDNLYWYRRVMGKEIKFLLHFVKESKQDESGMPNNRFLAERTGGTYSTLKVQPAELEDSGVYFCASSQDRAGVTEAFFGQGTRLTVV.

The chain recombines TRBV30 with TRBJ1-1; weak D call: TRBD1 (5 bases). The CDR3 contains 14 residues. Germline V lookup: CDR1 GTSNPN, CDR2 SVGIG (reference sequence). The V end lost 2 bases, the J end lost 5 bases, and 15 bases lay between the germline ends. Here the CDR3 DNA reads TGTGCCTGGAGTCGAACGCTCAAGGGGACTGAAGCTTTCTTT. Its protein is CAWSRTLKGTEAFF. The entire variable domain, with the rest obtained from reference TRBV30 and TRBJ1-1, is as follows: SQTIHQWPATLVQPVGSPLSLECTVEGTSNPNLYWYRQAAGRGLQLLFYSVGIGQISSEVPQNLSASRPQDRQFILSSKKLLLSDSGFYLCAWSRTLKGTEAFFGQGTRLTVV.

This clone occurred a few times. The V call is TRBV19, the J call TRBJ2-5; the D is unclear. V shed 5 bases and J shed 5 bases, with 15 bases lying between them. CDR1 and CDR2 (germline): LNHDA, SQIVND (reference sequence). This CDR3 has 14 residues. The CDR3 DNA reads as TGTGCCAGTAGTGGAAGCAGGCGTGCTGAGACCCAGTACTTC. Amino acid sequence: CASSGSRRAETQYF.

V is TRBV6-1 and J is TRBJ2-5, with D perhaps TRBD1 (5 bases). V was clipped by 4 bases and J by 3 bases, with 9 bases between them. Germline assignment: CDR1 MNHNS and CDR2 SASEGT. This CDR3 has 13 amino acids. CDR3 sequence reads: CASSVHRKETQYF. The CDR3 nucleotides read TGTGCCAGCAGTGTTCACAGGAAAGAGACCCAGTACTTC.

Concerning this clone itself: Compared with germline, one end of the junction differs, possibly owing to a read error. The rearrangement uses TRBV30 and TRBJ2-7; possibly TRBD2 for D (5 bases). The germline V gene encodes CDR1 GTSNPN and CDR2 SVGIG (reference sequence). The CDR3 contains 14 residues. DNA for the CDR3: TGTGCCTGGGGGAACTGGGGAGTGGGCTACGAGCAGCACTTC. It is translated as CAWGNWGVGYEQHF.

There are a few counts of this clone. The genes are TRBV10-3 and TRBJ2-5; D unclear. The germline gives CDR1 ENHRY, CDR2 SYGVKD. The CDR3 is 13 residues long. With 4 bases removed from V and 3 bases from J, the gap between germline ends came to 9 bases. CDR3 sequence: CAISGRREETQYF. The CDR3 DNA follows: TGTGCCATCAGTGGACGGAGAGAAGAGACCCAGTACTTC.

This clone has a handful of counts. The rearrangement links TRBV2 to TRBJ2-2; 7 nucleotides line up with TRBD2. The V gene end was trimmed by 6 bases and the J gene end by 6 bases; junction bases not matched to a gene: 7. The CDR3 is made up of 14 amino acids. Looked up from germline, CDR1 is SNHLY and CDR2 is FYNNEI. The CDR3 spells CASSRDYASGELFF. The CDR3 DNA sequence: TGTGCCAGCAGCCGGGACTATGCATCCGGGGAGCTGTTTTTT. The variable domain in full, completed from reference TRBV2 and TRBJ2-2, reads EPEVTQTPSHQVTQMGQEVILRCVPISNHLYFYWYRQILGQKVEFLVSFYNNEISEKSEIFDDQFSVERPDGSNFTLKIRSTKLEDSAMYFCASSRDYASGELFFGEGSRLTVL.

This clone was counted a few times. J is TRBJ2-5 and V is TRBV2; D possibly uses TRBD1 or TRBD2 (5 bases each). V gave up 8 bases and J gave up 6 bases, with 22 bases separating them. Germline V gene data show CDR1 as SNHLY and CDR2 as FYNNEI. The length of the CDR3 is 15 residues. CDR3 amino acids: CASGGAAMSGKTQYF. CDR3 nucleotides: TGTGCCAGCGGTGGGGCGGCTATGTCGGGGAAGACCCAGTACTTC.